This T cell receptor (beta chain) is drawn from a study of blood T cell repertoires in COVID-19. Study background: Acute and convalescent COVID-19 samples came from the United States, Italy and Spain. T cells, B-cell-depleted T cells, or PBMCs provided the cDNA or gDNA that served as material.

In the authors' methods: Amplified reference gene primers provided the basis for estimating nucleated cell counts. Measured with immunoSEQ multiplex PCR; TCRdb has only the in-frame clones, and not every one. The DNA gave D and trimming, while V, J and clone size come from that table. This sample yields roughly 200,000 clones, of which 65% to 85% are seen a single time; about 4.5% belongs to the top ten. The CDR3 is 14 residues long. The germline V gene has CDR1 SGHRS and CDR2 YFSETQ. The ends lost 0 bases at V and 7 bases at J; junction bases unmatched: 4. The chain uses TRBV5-1 and TRBJ2-1, with 7 bases identical to TRBD1. This sequence originates from a man in his fifties or sixties with active or convalescent COVID-19. The sample consisted of peripheral blood. The CDR3 reads CASSLDRGWNEQFF. For the CDR3, the DNA is TGCGCCAGCAGCTTGGACAGGGGTTGGAATGAGCAGTTCTTC.